This T cell receptor beta chain was obtained from a study of blood T cell repertoires in COVID-19. In the study overall: T cells, B-cell-depleted T cells, or PBMCs supplied cDNA or gDNA.

The authors' processing: Amplification with reference gene primers provided the estimates of nucleated cell counts. Assay used: immunoSEQ multiplex PCR; TCRdb lists only in-frame clones, some missing. That table supplies the V and J calls and clone size; D and trimming were determined from the DNA. The table shows roughly 60,000 clones, with 88% occurring only once. The germline V gene encodes CDR1 LNHDA and CDR2 SQIVND (reference sequence). Trimming took 9 bases from V and 3 from J, leaving 15 bases between them. The CDR3 covers 14 residues. The gene calls are TRBV19 and TRBJ1-5, with D possibly TRBD1 on 6 matching bases. The sequencing input was peripheral blood. The TCR comes from a man aged 50-59 years with active COVID-19. Here the CDR3 reads CASRWTANNQPQHF. DNA for the CDR3: TGTGCCAGCAGGTGGACAGCCAACAATCAGCCCCAGCATTTT.